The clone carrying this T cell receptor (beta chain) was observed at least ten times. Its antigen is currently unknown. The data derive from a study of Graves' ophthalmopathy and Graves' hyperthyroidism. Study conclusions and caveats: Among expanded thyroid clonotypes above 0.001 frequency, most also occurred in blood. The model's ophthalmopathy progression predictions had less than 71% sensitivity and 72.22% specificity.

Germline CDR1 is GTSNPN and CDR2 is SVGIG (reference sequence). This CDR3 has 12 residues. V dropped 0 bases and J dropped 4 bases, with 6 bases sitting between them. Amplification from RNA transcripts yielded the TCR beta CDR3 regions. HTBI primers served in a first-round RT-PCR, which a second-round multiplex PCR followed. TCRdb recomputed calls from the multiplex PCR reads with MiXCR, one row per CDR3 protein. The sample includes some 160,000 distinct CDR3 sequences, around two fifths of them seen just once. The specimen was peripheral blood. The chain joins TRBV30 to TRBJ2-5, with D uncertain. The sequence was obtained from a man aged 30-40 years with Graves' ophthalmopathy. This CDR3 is CAWSVGLETQYF. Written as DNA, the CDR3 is TGTGCCTGGAGTGTAGGCCTAGAGACCCAGTACTTC. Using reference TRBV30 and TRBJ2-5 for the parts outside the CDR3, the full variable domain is SQTIHQWPATLVQPVGSPLSLECTVEGTSNPNLYWYRQAAGRGLQLLFYSVGIGQISSEVPQNLSASRPQDRQFILSSKKLLLSDSGFYLCAWSVGLETQYFGPGTRLLVL.